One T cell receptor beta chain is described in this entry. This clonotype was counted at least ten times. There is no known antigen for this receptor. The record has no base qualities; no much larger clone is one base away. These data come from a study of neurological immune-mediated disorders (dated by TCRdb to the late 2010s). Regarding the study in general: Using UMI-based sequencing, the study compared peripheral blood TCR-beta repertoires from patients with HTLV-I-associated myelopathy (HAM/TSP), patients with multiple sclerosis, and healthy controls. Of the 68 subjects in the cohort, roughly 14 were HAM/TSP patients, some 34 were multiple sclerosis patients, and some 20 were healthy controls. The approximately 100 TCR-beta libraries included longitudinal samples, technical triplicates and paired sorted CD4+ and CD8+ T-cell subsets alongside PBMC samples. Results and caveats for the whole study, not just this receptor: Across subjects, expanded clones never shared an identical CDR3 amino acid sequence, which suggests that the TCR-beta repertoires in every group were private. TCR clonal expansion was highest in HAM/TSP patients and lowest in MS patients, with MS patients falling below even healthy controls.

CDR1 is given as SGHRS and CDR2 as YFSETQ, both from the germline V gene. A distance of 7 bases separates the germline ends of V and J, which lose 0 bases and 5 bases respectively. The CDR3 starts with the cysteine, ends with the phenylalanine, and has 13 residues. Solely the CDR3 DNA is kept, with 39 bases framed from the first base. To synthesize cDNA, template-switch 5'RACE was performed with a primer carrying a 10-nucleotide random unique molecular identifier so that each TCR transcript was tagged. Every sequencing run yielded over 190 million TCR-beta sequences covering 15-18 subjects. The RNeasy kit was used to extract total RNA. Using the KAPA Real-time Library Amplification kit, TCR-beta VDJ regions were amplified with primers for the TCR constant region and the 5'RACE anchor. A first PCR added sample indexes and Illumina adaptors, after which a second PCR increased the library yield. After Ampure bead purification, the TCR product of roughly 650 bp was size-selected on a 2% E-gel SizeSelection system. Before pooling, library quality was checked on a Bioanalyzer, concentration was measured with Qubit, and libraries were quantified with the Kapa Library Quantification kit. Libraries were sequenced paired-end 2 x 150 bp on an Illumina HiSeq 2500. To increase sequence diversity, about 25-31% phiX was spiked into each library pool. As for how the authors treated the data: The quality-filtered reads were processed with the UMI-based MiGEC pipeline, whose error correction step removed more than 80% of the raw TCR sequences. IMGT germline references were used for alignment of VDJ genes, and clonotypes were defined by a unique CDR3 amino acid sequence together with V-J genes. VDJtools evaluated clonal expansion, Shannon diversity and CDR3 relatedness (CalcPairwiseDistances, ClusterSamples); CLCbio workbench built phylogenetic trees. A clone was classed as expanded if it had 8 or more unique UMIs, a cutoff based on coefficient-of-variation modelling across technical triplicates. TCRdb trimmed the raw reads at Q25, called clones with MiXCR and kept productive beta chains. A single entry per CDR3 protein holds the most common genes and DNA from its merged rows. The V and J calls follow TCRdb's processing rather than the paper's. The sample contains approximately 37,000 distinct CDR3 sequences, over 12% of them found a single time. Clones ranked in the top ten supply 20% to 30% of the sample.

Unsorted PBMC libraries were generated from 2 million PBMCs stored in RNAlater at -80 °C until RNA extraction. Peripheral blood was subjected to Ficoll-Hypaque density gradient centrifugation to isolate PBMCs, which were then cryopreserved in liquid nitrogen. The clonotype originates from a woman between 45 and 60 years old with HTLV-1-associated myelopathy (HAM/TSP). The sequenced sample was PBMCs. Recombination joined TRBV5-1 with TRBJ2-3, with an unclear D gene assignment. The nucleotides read TGCGCCAGCAGCTTGGGACCTAGAGATACGCAGTATTTT. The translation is CASSLGPRDTQYF.